This T cell receptor beta chain was sequenced during a study of T cell repertoires in cytomegalovirus infection. On the study more broadly: In public TCR beta signatures, there were indications of both CMV infection and matching HLA type.

One entry per CDR3 protein, called by TCRdb with MiXCR from the reads. Here the sample spans about 740,000 distinct CDR3 sequences, 35% being singletons. On this clonotype: One junction end does not reproduce the germline sequence, and a read error may be involved.

The sequence was obtained from a human donor in good health (CMV status not recorded). Some clones in this sample may be carry-over from other donors' samples. Sequenced material: PBMCs.

The CDR3 DNA sequence: TGTGCCAGCAGTTCGGCGTCCTACGAGAAGTACTTC. It codes for CASSSASYEKYF. The chain recombines TRBV28 with TRBJ2-7; no clear D. CDR1 and CDR2 from the germline V gene are MDHEN and SYDVKM. The CDR3 spans 12 residues.